The 7 T cell receptor beta chains reported below all come from one sample, sequenced in a study of T-cell reconstitution after alpha-beta-depleted transplantation in children. A library of TCRbeta sequences, prepared with unique molecular identifiers, was generated. From the PCR reads, TCRdb called clonotypes with MiXCR, one entry per CDR3 protein. The data show roughly 670,000 distinct CDR3 sequences, roughly 14% seen once. The source material was PBMCs, sampled before TCRalphabeta/CD19-depleted stem cell transplant. The receptors were gathered from a girl aged 2-15 years with congenital amegakaryocytic thrombocytopenia, due to receive a stem cell transplant.

This clonotype was seen many times. The chain carries TRBV27 and TRBJ2-7; possible D gene TRBD1, 6 bases. The CDR3 runs to 15 residues. V gave up 3 bases and J gave up 0 bases, with 12 bases separating them. Germline lookup yields CDR1 MNHEY and CDR2 SMNVEV (reference sequence). The CDR3 loop reads CASSFFQGSSYEQYF. The CDR3 nucleotides are TGTGCCAGCAGTTTCTTCCAGGGGTCCTCCTACGAGCAGTACTTC.

This clonotype appeared a few times. This chain uses TRBV5-6 with TRBJ2-2, with D tentatively TRBD1 (6 bases). V lost 5 bases and J 1 base, leaving 12 bases between the germline ends. This CDR3 is built from 15 residues. CDR1 is SGHDT and CDR2 is YYEEEE in the germline V gene. Here the CDR3 reads CASRLQGGNTGELFF. The CDR3 DNA reads TGTGCCAGCAGGTTACAGGGCGGGAACACCGGGGAGCTGTTTTTT.

This clonotype was detected a few times. The V gene is TRBV29-1, the J gene TRBJ2-3; 8 positions match TRBD2. V was pared by 4 bases and J by 6 bases, with 12 bases of the junction left unmatched. Germline V gene data show CDR1 as SQVTM and CDR2 as ANQGSEA. The CDR3 is made up of 15 amino acids. The CDR3 DNA reads TGCAGCGTTGCCATGATAGCGGGATGGGCTGATACGCAGTATTTT. Translation: CSVAMIAGWADTQYF.

The chain has TRBV12-5 and TRBJ2-5, with 8 bases identical to TRBD1. CDR1 is LGHNT and CDR2 is FRNRAP in the germline V gene. The CDR3 sequence is 17 residues long. After removal of 7 bases from V and 5 bases from J, the junction contained 18 bases not matched to a gene. In DNA form, the CDR3 reads TGTGCTAGTGCCTTGACCCCATCCAGGGGGCATCCCGAGACCCAGTACTTC. As protein: CASALTPSRGHPETQYF.

The chain is built from TRBV11-2 and TRBJ2-5; 10 bases align to TRBD2. Losses at the gene ends were 2 bases for V and 4 bases for J; bases not matched to a gene: 16. This CDR3 has 19 residues. The V gene's germline CDR1 is SGHAT and CDR2 FQNNGV. The DNA of the CDR3 is TGTGCCAGCAGCTTAAAAAGACTAGCGGGCGCAACCTTACCAGAGACCCAGTACTTC. This gives the protein CASSLKRLAGATLPETQYF.

This clonotype was seen ten or more times. The chain is built from TRBV27 and TRBJ1-6; a weak D match, TRBD1 (5 bases). The length of the CDR3 is 14 residues. Looked up from germline, CDR1 is MNHEY and CDR2 is SMNVEV (reference sequence). Trimming stripped 6 bases from V and 6 bases from J, with 12 bases between. The CDR3 bases are TGTGCCAGCAGGCGGGGGTATGGTAATTCACCCCTCCACTTT. Translation gives CASRRGYGNSPLHF.

This clonotype was detected only a few times. The chain employs TRBV7-2 and TRBJ1-2; D gene ambiguous. Per the germline V gene, CDR1 is SGHTA and CDR2 is FQGNSA. The ends were cut back, 4 bases at V and 8 bases at J, with 8 bases in the middle. The CDR3 has 11 amino acids. CDR3 region: CASSSPQGYTF. The CDR3, as DNA: TGTGCCAGCAGCTCTCCCCAAGGCTACACCTTC.